This TCR beta chain was sequenced during a study of memory CD4+ T cells and cytomegalovirus serostatus. Background on the study: Donors were healthy Belgian adults, 10 or so CMV seropositive and 24 seronegative. Study results and caveats: The CMV-associated TCR signature appears largely within the CD4+ memory repertoire.

Sequencing used immunoSEQ multiplex PCR; TCRdb keeps in-frame clones, though not all of them. The data show about 54,000 clones, around 77% seen once. Germline V lookup: CDR1 ENHRY, CDR2 SYGVKD. Trimming removed 1 base from V and 6 bases from J, with 9 bases in between. There are 14 residues in the CDR3. Single viable CD3+CD4+CD8-CD45RO+ cells were sorted as the memory CD4+ T cells. This clone was detected only once. Its antigen is not identified. The TCR was taken from an adult in good health and CMV-seronegative. Sequencing used memory CD4+ T cells from blood. The chain recombines TRBV10-3 with TRBJ2-2; TRBD1 is a possible D gene (5 bases). CDR3 nucleotide sequence: TGTGCCATCAGTGAGTTTCAGGGTGCCGGGGAGCTGTTTTTT. Amino acids: CAISEFQGAGELFF.